Here is one TCR beta chain with its context. Its antigen is undetermined. Together with a sample-barcoded 5' primer, a J-beta primer mix was included in a second PCR lasting about 7 to 12 cycles. Through a template-switch adaptor with 12 random nucleotides, each cDNA molecule received a tag. TCRdb itself ran the 5' RACE reads through MiXCR, one entry per CDR3 protein. The data contain more than 1,000,000 distinct CDR3 sequences, 20% to 25% of them singletons. The CDR3 loop spans 14 amino acids. V shed 8 bases and J shed 3 bases, with 15 bases lying between them. The source of the sample is a study of blood T cells in healthy people across ages. Looking at the study overall: About one barcoded beta molecule per two T cells came from capture by template switching.

Regarding the study as a whole: Higher diversity, along with more naive CD4+ cells, distinguished long-lived donors from aged donors.

The data also belong to a second study, concerning T cells of mothers and their children.

What was sequenced was blood. This TCR was recovered from a girl aged 2 to 10 in good health. The chain is built from TRBV12-3 or TRBV12-4 and TRBJ2-3; the D gene is possibly TRBD2 (6 bases). Here the CDR3 reads CASWPGGKTDTQYF. CDR3 DNA: TGTGCCAGCTGGCCCGGAGGGAAGACAGATACGCAGTATTTT.